These 14 T cell receptor beta chains share one sample of origin, sequenced in a study of blood T cell repertoires in COVID-19. Data came from immunoSEQ multiplex PCR; TCRdb stores just in-frame clones and leaves some out. The sample includes 400,000 or so clones, 80% to 90% of them seen just once. Specimen: PBMCs or T cells enriched from blood (not recorded which). All receptors come from a man aged 25 to 45 who had recovered from COVID-19.

Concerning this clone: Different DNA sequences within this sample yield the same CDR3. This chain uses TRBV5-1 with TRBJ2-5, with unresolved D. Germline CDR1 SGHRS, CDR2 YFSETQ. Trimming took off 0 bases at V and 3 bases at J, with 6 bases between the two ends. The CDR3 has 13 amino acids. The CDR3 loop is CASSLGGEETQYF. CDR3 coding DNA: TGCGCCAGCAGCTTGGGTGGAGAAGAGACCCAGTACTTC.

This chain joins TRBV4-1 and TRBJ1-4; maybe TRBD1 (6 bases). Germline V gives CDR1 MGHRA, CDR2 YSYEKL. The CDR3 runs 18 residues. The V end lost 0 bases, the J end lost 6 bases, and 20 bases lay between the germline ends. The CDR3 DNA sequence: TGCGCCAGCAGCCAAGATGATGTCTTGGGGGCTACGTATGAAAAACTGTTTTTT. This sequence encodes CASSQDDVLGATYEKLFF.

The chain uses TRBV3-1 (or the pseudogene TRBV3-2) and TRBJ2-5; 9 bases align to TRBD2. The length of the CDR3 is 15 residues. V trimming: 1 base; J trimming: 5 bases; junction bases outside the gene matches: 5. Germline V gene sequence: CDR1 LGHDT, CDR2 YNNKEL (reference sequence). The CDR3 protein is CASSQAWAGGETQYF. CDR3 DNA: TGTGCCAGCAGCCAAGCCTGGGCGGGAGGGGAGACCCAGTACTTC.

The chain combines TRBV10-2 with TRBJ2-7; D remains unclear. V was cut by 4 bases and J by 2 bases, with 21 bases left in between. Germline CDR1 reads WSHSY; CDR2 reads SAAADI. This CDR3 comprises 17 residues. CDR3 region: CASSVPVGSPNAYEQYF. The CDR3 region has the DNA TGCGCCAGCAGTGTGCCCGTCGGGTCTCCGAATGCCTACGAGCAGTACTTC.

The chain is built from TRBV27 and TRBJ2-1, with a tentative D call TRBD2 (6 bases). The CDR3 contains 13 residues. CDR1 and CDR2 (germline): MNHEY, SMNVEV (reference sequence). Trimming left V 4 bases short and J 6 bases short, with 10 bases between. The CDR3 region is CASSSGTLNEQFF. The CDR3 region has the DNA TGTGCCAGCAGTTCCGGGACTCTCAATGAGCAGTTCTTC.

Concerning this clone: Different DNA sequences within this sample yield the same CDR3. The CDR3 DNA is TGTGCCAGCAGCTTAACTAGCGGGGCGTACAATGAGCAGTTCTTC. Its protein is CASSLTSGAYNEQFF. The chain joins TRBV7-3 to TRBJ2-1; 8 bases align to TRBD2. Losses at the gene ends were 0 bases for V and 4 bases for J; bases not matched to a gene: 2. Germline CDR1 is SGHTA and CDR2 is FQGTGA. The CDR3 is made up of 15 amino acids.

V and J are TRBV2 and TRBJ2-7, with 7 bases identical to TRBD1. With 1 base clipped from V and 4 bases from J, the junction kept 7 bases outside the gene matches. CDR3 size: 15 residues. Germline lookup yields CDR1 SNHLY and CDR2 FYNNEI. This CDR3 reads CASSEETGWGYEQYF. The CDR3 DNA is TGTGCCAGCAGTGAAGAGACAGGGTGGGGGTACGAGCAGTACTTC.

This clone has more than one count but fewer than ten. The V and J genes are TRBV5-1 and TRBJ2-7; 10 bases are a match to TRBD2. The CDR3 spans 17 residues. In germline, CDR1 is SGHRS, CDR2 YFSETQ. The ends lost 3 bases at V and 6 bases at J; junction bases unmatched: 15. The chain's CDR3 is CASSSTASGSLALEQYF. CDR3 nucleotides: TGCGCCAGCAGCTCAACGGCTAGCGGGAGCCTGGCCCTCGAGCAGTACTTC.

This clone was recorded a few times. V is TRBV29-1 and J is TRBJ1-4; maybe TRBD1 (6 bases). This CDR3 spans 13 amino acids. Germline V gives CDR1 SQVTM, CDR2 ANQGSEA. The V gene lost 4 bases and the J gene lost 5 bases, with 11 bases spanning the gap. CDR3 nucleotides: TGCAGCGTTGTGCGGCAGGGGAATGAAAAACTGTTTTTT. Protein sequence: CSVVRQGNEKLFF.

The count of this clone is one. This chain links TRBV11-2 with TRBJ1-1; tentative D call: TRBD1 (5 bases). CDR1 and CDR2 from the germline V gene are SGHAT and FQNNGV. CDR3 size: 13 residues. Trimming took 5 bases from V and 1 from J, leaving 8 bases between them. The CDR3 region is CASSVTGNTEAFF. CDR3 bases: TGTGCCAGCAGCGTCACAGGGAACACTGAAGCTTTCTTT.

The V call is TRBV4-1, the J call TRBJ2-1; D might be TRBD2 (5 bases). The CDR3 spans 14 residues. CDR1 is MGHRA, CDR2 YSYEKL, per germline. V was clipped by 0 bases and J by 6 bases, with 9 bases between them. The CDR3 coding sequence is TGCGCCAGCAGCCAAGATGAACGGGGCAATGAGCAGTTCTTC. It translates to CASSQDERGNEQFF.

V usage is TRBV21-1 and J usage is TRBJ1-5; the DNA was not used to check the table's D call, TRBD1. TRBV21-1 is a listed pseudogene. CDR3 length: 15 amino acids. The DNA for the CDR3 is TGTGCCAGCAGCAAGAACACAGGAGGCAATCAGCCCCAGCATTTT. Encoded protein: CASSKNTGGNQPQHF.

The chain employs TRBV24-1 and TRBJ2-1, with TRBD1 identical over 7 bases. The ends lost 6 bases at V and 4 bases at J; junction bases unmatched: 5. Germline CDR1 reads KGHDR; CDR2 reads SFDVKD. This CDR3 region has 14 residues. The CDR3 spells CATSFGTAYNEQFF. The CDR3, as DNA: TGTGCCACCAGTTTCGGGACAGCTTACAATGAGCAGTTCTTC.

The CDR3 is CASSMARLAGVYNEQFF. For the CDR3, the DNA is TGTGCCAGTAGTATGGCCCGACTAGCGGGAGTGTACAATGAGCAGTTCTTC. The genes are TRBV19 and TRBJ2-1; 12 nucleotides align to TRBD2. V shed 3 bases and J 4 bases; nucleotides not matched to a gene: 7. Germline V gives CDR1 LNHDA, CDR2 SQIVND (reference sequence). This CDR3 has 17 residues.